Listed below are T cell receptor beta chains from one sample, sequenced in a study of cytomegalovirus exposure and HLA in healthy donors. Here immunoSEQ multiplex PCR was the method, and the copy in TCRdb shows in-frame clones only, minus some. The sample holds 160,000 or so clones, 77% seen once. What was sequenced was PBMCs. The receptors stem from a man aged 25 to 40 in good health and CMV-seropositive. Both conserved end residues are part of each CDR3. A D gene is named only where the DNA matches it firmly.

d_gene,v_gene,CDR3aa
-,TRBV2,CASRGGVSNQPQHF
-,TRBV9,CASSVGGMGETQYF
-,TRBV6-5,CASSLGGRQYEQYF
-,TRBV6-5,CASSSQGHSPLHF
TRBD2,TRBV7-2,CASSSVTPSGGYF
TRBD2,TRBV5-4,CASSLSSGVTDTQYF
TRBD1,TRBV7-2,CASSLAGTGGGKLFF
-,TRBV6-6,CASSQDKTKQYF
-,TRBV5-1,CASSYGLLARGEKLFF
-,TRBV11-2,CASSLLAGAEAFF
TRBD1,TRBV27,CASSVGTGPYEQYF
TRBD1,TRBV18,CASSQGLDRVGYEQYF
TRBD1,TRBV27,CASSLGTGAYGYTF
-,TRBV28,CASSLEQLRYEQYF
-,TRBV5-1,CASSLLKGEDYGYTF
-,TRBV7-7,CMRDTQYF
-,TRBV7-9,CSSSSGREKLFF
-,TRBV10-3,CAISDPTRSYEQYF
TRBD2,TRBV5-1,CASTQMTSEGETQYF
TRBD1,TRBV19,CATRDRWIGANVLTF
TRBD1,TRBV4-1,CASRPRQGGTEAFF
-,TRBV28,CASRQGGSNEKLFF
TRBD1,TRBV4-1,CASSYTGTGLYGYTF
-,TRBV25-1,CASSKNTGELFF
TRBD2,TRBV5-1,CASSLDTSGGGDTQYF
TRBD2,TRBV14,CASSQWVGGAARSGANVLTF
TRBD1,TRBV5-1,CASSDPGQGFTQYF
-,TRBV4-1,CASSQDHDSLNQPQHF
TRBD1,TRBV7-3,CASSWDSSYEQYF
-,TRBV30,CAGFRRGSYGYTF
-,TRBV6-5,CASSNRVDQPQHF
TRBD2,TRBV7-6,CASSRRTSGGVDEQFF
-,TRBV2,CASSRTESSYEQYF
TRBD1,TRBV11-3,CASSLGTGPSYEQYF
TRBD1,TRBV7-9,CASSPGDRVADTQYF
-,TRBV2,CASNGGVTDTQYF
TRBD1,TRBV11-2,CASSPGTGTNYGYTF
-,TRBV19,CASSPQASSYEQYF
TRBD1,TRBV7-9,CASSLFTGGTDTQYF
-,TRBV20-1,CSAITGDYAFF
TRBD1,TRBV7-9,CASSWTGVYEQYF
TRBD1,TRBV15,CATSPDRRRSNEQFF
-,TRBV5-1,CASSLERQPNQPQHF
TRBD1,TRBV5-1,CASSWTGGSSYEQYF
TRBD1,TRBV5-4,CASSLRTGKNTEAFF
-,TRBV25-1,CASSEGRVSGNTIYF
TRBD1,TRBV28,CASSLGQGSYEQYF
-,TRBV18,CASSPKDIYNYGYTF
-,TRBV5-1,CASSLSSGNSPLHF
-,TRBV5-1,CASSSGGTNTGELFF
TRBD1,TRBV7-9,CASSVKTGAHYEQYF
TRBD1,TRBV28,CASSRPDRRGETQYF
-,TRBV30,CAWSEQPGANVLTF
TRBD2,TRBV5-4,CASSLISGGAETQYF
TRBD1,TRBV19,CASSDGQGRNQPQHF
-,TRBV9,CASSVGTETLGETQYF
-,TRBV13,CASSYRPFYGYTF
TRBD2,TRBV6-1,CASGASGGSGELFF
TRBD1,TRBV6-4,CASSAGGEATDTQYF
-,TRBV11-2,CASSFSGREQYF